A selection of T cell receptor beta chains follows, all from one sample in a study of blood T cell repertoires in COVID-19. TCRdb keeps only in-frame clones here, not all; method: immunoSEQ multiplex PCR. This table has some 270,000 clones, about 85% appearing once. Sequenced input: peripheral blood. The source of these receptors is a human donor with COVID-19, enrolled during active disease. The donor label of this sample is uncertain. The CDR3 runs from the conserved cysteine through the conserved F or W. The order of the fields is CDR3 protein, CDR3 DNA, D gene, clone size, J gene, V gene. The D gene is left open where the match is weak. Clone size, where shown, is once, few, many, or a class for clones that have expanded.

CDR3aa: CASSSGGSDGYTF
CDR3nt: TGTGCCAGCAGCTCAGGAGGGTCCGATGGCTACACCTTC
d_gene: NA
abundance: NA
j_gene: TRBJ1-2
v_gene: TRBV7-3

CDR3aa: CATSEAGRWQPQHF
CDR3nt: TGTGCCACCAGTGAGGCAGGGCGGTGGCAGCCCCAGCATTTT
d_gene: NA
abundance: NA
j_gene: TRBJ1-5
v_gene: TRBV24-1

CDR3aa: CASRLLNEKLFF
CDR3nt: TGTGCCAGCAGGTTACTTAATGAAAAACTGTTTTTT
d_gene: NA
abundance: NA
j_gene: TRBJ1-4
v_gene: TRBV28

CDR3aa: CASSLPGQINSPLHF
CDR3nt: TGTGCCAGCAGTCTACCGGGACAGATTAATTCACCCCTCCACTTT
d_gene: TRBD1
abundance: NA
j_gene: TRBJ1-6
v_gene: TRBV6-2/TRBV6-3

CDR3aa: CASSLTPGNEQYF
CDR3nt: TGTGCCAGCAGTTTAACGCCGGGGAACGAGCAGTACTTC
d_gene: NA
abundance: NA
j_gene: TRBJ2-7
v_gene: TRBV27

CDR3aa: CASSSLTGLSYNEQFF
CDR3nt: TGTGCCAGTAGTTCGTTGACAGGGCTTTCCTACAATGAGCAGTTCTTC
d_gene: TRBD1
abundance: once
j_gene: TRBJ2-1
v_gene: TRBV19

CDR3aa: CASRPIGTGPPDTQYF
CDR3nt: TGTGCCAGCAGGCCCATTGGGACAGGGCCCCCAGATACGCAGTATTTT
d_gene: TRBD1
abundance: NA
j_gene: TRBJ2-3
v_gene: TRBV7-9

CDR3aa: CASSGKGMRLDYTF
CDR3nt: TGTGCCAGCAGCGGAAAAGGCATGAGGTTGGACTACACCTTC
d_gene: NA
abundance: NA
j_gene: TRBJ1-2
v_gene: TRBV25-1

CDR3aa: CASSLRGMSEKLFF
CDR3nt: TGTGCCAGCAGCTTACGAGGGATGAGTGAAAAACTGTTTTTT
d_gene: NA
abundance: NA
j_gene: TRBJ1-4
v_gene: TRBV7-9

CDR3aa: CASSRLAGGDNEQFF
CDR3nt: TGTGCCAGCAGCCGACTAGCGGGAGGTGACAATGAGCAGTTCTTC
d_gene: TRBD2
abundance: once
j_gene: TRBJ2-1
v_gene: TRBV7-9